Below, 15 T cell receptor beta chains from the same sample are listed, as sequenced in a study of cytomegalovirus exposure and HLA in healthy donors. Use of 60 Vbeta and 13 Jbeta primers characterized the PCR. Assay: immunoSEQ multiplex PCR; the TCRdb copy retains only in-frame clones and omits some. The sample consists of about 130,000 clones, roughly 77% of them appearing once. Sequenced material: PBMCs. The receptors were gathered from a woman in her 30s in good health and CMV-seronegative.

The chain is built from TRBV4-3 and TRBJ2-1; TRBD2 agrees at 9 bases. V lost 0 bases and J lost 7; bases outside the gene matches: 10. CDR1 is LGHNA and CDR2 is YSLEER in the germline V gene. The CDR3 length is 17 residues. DNA for the CDR3: TGCGCCAGCAGCCAAGATTTGAGCGGGAGGATGGGAAATGAGCAGTTCTTC. Its protein is CASSQDLSGRMGNEQFF.

J is TRBJ1-1 and V is TRBV7-6, with D tentatively TRBD1 (6 bases). Trimming stripped 4 bases from V and 4 bases from J, with 13 bases between. The CDR3 is 14 residues long. The V gene's germline CDR1 is SGHVS and CDR2 FNYEAQ. The CDR3 is CASSYPTGPTEAFF. CDR3 coding DNA: TGTGCCAGCAGCTACCCTACAGGGCCCACTGAAGCTTTCTTT.

For the CDR3, the DNA is TGTGCCAGCACTAACAATCGACAGGGGGCGAGGGGCTACACCTTC. Its protein is CASTNNRQGARGYTF. The chain uses TRBV2 and TRBJ1-2, with 10 bases fitting TRBD1. In germline, CDR1 is SNHLY, CDR2 FYNNEI. V dropped 7 bases and J dropped 8; count of bases not matched to a gene: 13. The CDR3 contains 15 residues.

Worth noting for this clone: Other DNA variants within this sample encode the same CDR3. The V and J genes are TRBV7-2 and TRBJ2-2, with 9 bases matching TRBD2. The CDR3 is made up of 16 amino acids. Germline values: CDR1 SGHTA, CDR2 FQGNSA. Losses at the gene ends were 5 bases for V and 2 bases for J; bases not matched to a gene: 6. The DNA of the CDR3 is TGTGCCAGCAGCCTGGCGGGACTAGCAAACACCGGGGAGCTGTTTTTT. Translating it yields CASSLAGLANTGELFF.

This chain uses TRBV27 with TRBJ2-1; no firm D call. In germline, CDR1 is MNHEY, CDR2 SMNVEV (reference sequence). V gave up 2 bases and J gave up 5 bases, with 7 bases separating them. The CDR3 is 13 residues long. CDR3 bases: TGTGCCAGCAGTTTACGAGGAAACAATGAGCAGTTCTTC. Protein sequence: CASSLRGNNEQFF.

The V call is TRBV30, the J call TRBJ2-2; 8 nucleotides match TRBD2. This CDR3 has 14 amino acids. The ends lost 3 bases at V and 6 bases at J; junction bases unmatched: 6. CDR1 and CDR2 (germline): GTSNPN, SVGIG (reference sequence). CDR3 protein: CAWRGTRPPGELFF. CDR3 nucleotide sequence: TGTGCCTGGAGGGGGACTAGGCCACCCGGGGAGCTGTTTTTT.

The chain couples TRBV7-9 to TRBJ2-7, with TRBD2 identical over 7 bases. J gave up 2 bases and V 10 bases, and 11 bases lay outside the gene matches. The CDR3 loop spans 14 amino acids. Germline V gene lookup returns CDR1 SEHNR and CDR2 FQNEAQ (reference sequence). CDR3 region: CATTPRGLTYEQYF. For the CDR3, the DNA is TGTGCCACTACGCCAAGGGGACTAACCTACGAGCAGTACTTC.

This clone was observed a few times. The rearrangement links TRBV4-2 to TRBJ2-1; 12 bases are a match to TRBD2. This CDR3 has 17 amino acids. Germline values: CDR1 LGHNA, CDR2 YNFKEQ. J was trimmed by 1 base and V by 3 bases; bases with no gene match: 4. This chain's CDR3 is CASSHQGTSGSYNEQFF. For the CDR3, the DNA is TGTGCCAGCAGCCACCAGGGGACTAGCGGGTCCTACAATGAGCAGTTCTTC.

This clone was recorded a few times. The chain recombines TRBV27 with TRBJ1-2; D is possibly TRBD1 (6 bases). CDR1 MNHEY and CDR2 SMNVEV come from the germline V gene (reference sequence). V gave up 3 bases and J gave up 4 bases, with 15 bases separating them. This CDR3 is 15 amino acids long. The CDR3 spells CASSFVAGTSYGYTF. The CDR3 DNA reads as TGTGCCAGCAGTTTCGTGGCAGGGACAAGCTATGGCTACACCTTC.

This chain connects TRBV28 to TRBJ2-5; 7 bases line up with TRBD2. Per the germline V gene, CDR1 is MDHEN and CDR2 is SYDVKM. The V gene end was trimmed by 10 bases and the J gene end by 4 bases; junction bases not matched to a gene: 9. The CDR3 has 13 residues. CDR3 sequence (DNA): TGTGCCACCATAACCCCGGGGGGAGAGACCCAGTACTTC. It yields the protein CATITPGGETQYF.

There are a few counts of this clone. The chain joins TRBV9 to TRBJ1-2; 9 bases match TRBD1. There are 14 residues in the CDR3. Germline values: CDR1 SGDLS, CDR2 YYNGEE. V lost 0 bases, J lost 7 bases, and 4 bases stayed unmatched. The CDR3 coding sequence is TGTGCCAGCAGCGTAGGTGGGACAGGGACTGGCTACACCTTC. Amino acid sequence: CASSVGGTGTGYTF.

The V and J genes are TRBV2 and TRBJ2-7, with no clear D. The CDR3 spans 16 residues. Germline V gene sequence: CDR1 SNHLY, CDR2 FYNNEI. V was pared by 0 bases and J by 6 bases, with 18 bases between. CDR3 sequence (DNA): TGTGCCAGCAGTGAAGCGTTGGGCAGGCTGGGTCTCGAGCAGTACTTC. The encoded protein is CASSEALGRLGLEQYF.

The genes are TRBV18 and TRBJ2-3; TRBD2 is a possible D gene (5 bases). The CDR3 is 14 amino acids. Trimming stripped 2 bases from V and 4 bases from J, with 10 bases between. The germline V gene has CDR1 KGHSH and CDR2 LQKENI. CDR3 sequence (DNA): TGTGCCAGCTCACCAAGTCGAGGGCCAGATACGCAGTATTTT. It codes for CASSPSRGPDTQYF.

The V and J genes are TRBV30 and TRBJ2-1; 12 bases map to TRBD2. Germline lookup yields CDR1 GTSNPN and CDR2 SVGIG (reference sequence). The CDR3 has 16 amino acids. V was clipped by 0 bases and J by 7 bases; unmatched bases: 7. CDR3 nucleotide sequence: TGTGCCTGGAGTGTAAGTAGGACTAGCGGGAAAAATGAGCAGTTCTTC. Protein: CAWSVSRTSGKNEQFF.

V is TRBV7-9 and J is TRBJ1-2, with unresolved D. The CDR3 length is 14 residues. Per the germline V gene, CDR1 is SEHNR and CDR2 is FQNEAQ (reference sequence). V lost 0 bases and J lost 3, with 8 bases in between. The CDR3 DNA sequence: TGTGCCAGCAGCTTAGCGGCGGCGGACTATGGCTACACCTTC. Protein sequence: CASSLAAADYGYTF.